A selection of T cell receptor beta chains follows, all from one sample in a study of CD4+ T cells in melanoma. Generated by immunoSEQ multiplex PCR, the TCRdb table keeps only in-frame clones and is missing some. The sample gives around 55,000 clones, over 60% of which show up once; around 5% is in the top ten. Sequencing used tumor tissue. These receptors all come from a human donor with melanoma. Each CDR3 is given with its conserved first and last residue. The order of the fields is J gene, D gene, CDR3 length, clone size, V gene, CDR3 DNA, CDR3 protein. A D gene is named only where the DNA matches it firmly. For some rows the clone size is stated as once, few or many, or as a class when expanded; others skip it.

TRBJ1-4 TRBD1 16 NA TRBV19 TGTGCCAGTACCACGACAGGGAGGGCAACTAATGAAAAACTGTTTTTT CASTTTGRATNEKLFF
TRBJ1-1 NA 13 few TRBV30 TGTGCCTGGAGTACTACAGGAGGAACTGAAGCTTTCTTT CAWSTTGGTEAFF
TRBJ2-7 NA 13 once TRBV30 TGTGCCTGGAATACCCAGGCCCGTTACGAGCAGTACTTC CAWNTQARYEQYF
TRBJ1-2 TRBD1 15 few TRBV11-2 TGTGCCAGCAGCCCTCAGACAGGGGTAATAGGTGGCTACACCTTC CASSPQTGVIGGYTF
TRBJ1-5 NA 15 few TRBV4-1 TGCGCCAGCAGCCAGAGCCGTATGCAGGATCAGCCCCAGCATTTT CASSQSRMQDQPQHF
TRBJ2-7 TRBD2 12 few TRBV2 TGTGCCTCCCAAGCGGGGGTCCTTTGGCAGTACTTC CASQAGVLWQYF
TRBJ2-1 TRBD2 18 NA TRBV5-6 TGTGCCAGCACCCCTGGACTAGCGGGGGGTCAAGCCTACAATGAGCAGTTCTTC CASTPGLAGGQAYNEQFF
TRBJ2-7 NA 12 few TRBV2 TGTGCCAGCAGTGAATTTGGCTACGAGCAGTACTTC CASSEFGYEQYF
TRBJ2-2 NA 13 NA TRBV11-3 TGTGCCAGCAGCTCATTAGCATCCGGGGAGCTGTTTTTT CASSSLASGELFF
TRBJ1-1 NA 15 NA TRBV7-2 TGTGCCAGCAGCTTATTGGCCAACCCGGACACTGAAGCTTTCTTT CASSLLANPDTEAFF
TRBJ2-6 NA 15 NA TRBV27 TGTGCCAGCAGCTCGGACGGGTCTGGGGCCAACGTCCTGACTTTC CASSSDGSGANVLTF
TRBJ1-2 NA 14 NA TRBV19 TGTGCCAGTAGTATTCCCAATGCTAACTATGGCTACACCTTC CASSIPNANYGYTF
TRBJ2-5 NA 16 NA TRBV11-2 TGTGCCAGCAGCCAACCGGGGCGGACAGTGTCAACGGCCCAGTACTTC CASSQPGRTVSTAQYF
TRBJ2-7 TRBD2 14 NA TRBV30 TGTGCCTGGAGTGTAGGGAGGGGTCCCTACGAGCAGTGCTTC CAWSVGRGPYEQCF
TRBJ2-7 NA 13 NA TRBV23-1 TGCGCCATCTCCCGGGGAGGCTTCTACGAGCAGTACTTC CAISRGGFYEQYF
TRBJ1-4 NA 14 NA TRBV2 TGTGCCAGCAGCAGCCCAGGAGATAATGAAAAACTGTTTTTT CASSSPGDNEKLFF
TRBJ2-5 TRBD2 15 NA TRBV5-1 TGCGCCAGCAGCTTGGAAATAGCGGGGGTGGAGACCCAGTACTTC CASSLEIAGVETQYF
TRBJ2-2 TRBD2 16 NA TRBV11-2 TGTGCCAGCAGCCTCCTAGCGGGGGTGTACACCGGGGAGCTGTTTTTT CASSLLAGVYTGELFF
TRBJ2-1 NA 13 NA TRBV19 TGTGCCAGTAGTAAAGAAAAGACAGCCGAGCAGTTCTTC CASSKEKTAEQFF
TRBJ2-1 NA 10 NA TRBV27 TGTGCCAGCGGCAACAATGAGCAGTTCTTC CASGNNEQFF
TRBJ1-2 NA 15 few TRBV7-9 TGTGCCAGCAGCTCCGACGGCTCTTCGTGGTATGGCTACACCTTC CASSSDGSSWYGYTF
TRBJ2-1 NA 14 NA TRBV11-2 TGTGCCAGCAGCTTAGACAGATCCTACAATGAGCAGTTCTTC CASSLDRSYNEQFF